This T cell receptor beta chain came from a study of prognosis after radiotherapy for stage I lung cancer. Study background: The period between April 2018 and early 2019 saw the enrollment of stage I non-small cell lung cancer patients. With over ten men and several women, the cohort's median age was roughly 74 years, range about 50–85. Not a single patient was given any concurrent therapy alongside stereotactic body radiotherapy, also referred to as SBRT. Findings and caveats of the study: As reported, TRBV and TRBJ gene usage differed between patients who had metastases and those who did not.

The study amplified the TCR beta CDR3 region from genomic DNA. This amplification was carried out by two rounds of multiplex PCR. Primers specific to each TRBV and TRBJ gene drove first-round PCR. TCRdb re-derived calls from the multiplex PCR reads in MiXCR, one entry per CDR3 protein. The table records about 12,000 distinct CDR3 sequences, about 56% of them present only once. With respect to this clonotype: Its specificity is not known. The conserved phenylalanine or tryptophan normally closing the CDR3 is absent here, so this likely arose from a read error.

Per the germline V gene, CDR1 is MNHEY and CDR2 is SVGEGT. The CDR3 sequence is 15 residues long. Sample: PBMCs, taken before or after stereotactic body radiation therapy (not recorded which). The sequence derives from a donor over 45 with non-small cell lung cancer. The rearrangement uses TRBV6-2 or TRBV6-3 and TRBJ2-7; 11 bases map to TRBD1. DNA for the CDR3: TGTTCCAGCAATACCGGGACAGGGGGCTCCTACGAGCAGTACTCC. Amino acids: CSSNTGTGGSYEQYS.